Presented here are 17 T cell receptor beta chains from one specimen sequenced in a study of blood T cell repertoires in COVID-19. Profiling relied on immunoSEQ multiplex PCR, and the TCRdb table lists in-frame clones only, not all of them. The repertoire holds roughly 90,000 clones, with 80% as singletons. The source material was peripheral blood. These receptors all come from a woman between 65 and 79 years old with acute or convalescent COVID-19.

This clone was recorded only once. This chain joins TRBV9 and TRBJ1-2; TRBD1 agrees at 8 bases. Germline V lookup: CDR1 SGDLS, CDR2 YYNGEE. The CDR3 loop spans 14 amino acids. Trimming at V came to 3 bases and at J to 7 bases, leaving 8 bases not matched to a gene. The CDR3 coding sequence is TGTGCCAGCAGCGAGACCGGACAGGGTCGTGGCTACACCTTC. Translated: CASSETGQGRGYTF. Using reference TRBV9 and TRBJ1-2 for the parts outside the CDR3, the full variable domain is DSGVTQTPKHLITATGQRVTLRCSPRSGDLSVYWYQQSLDQGLQFLIQYYNGEERAKGNILERFSAQQFPDLHSELNLSSLELGDSALYFCASSETGQGRGYTFGSGTRLTVV.

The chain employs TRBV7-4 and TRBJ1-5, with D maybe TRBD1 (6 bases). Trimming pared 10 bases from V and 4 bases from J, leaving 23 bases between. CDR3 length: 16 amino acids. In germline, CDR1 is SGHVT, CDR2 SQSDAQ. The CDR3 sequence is CANTIRDKEANQPQHF. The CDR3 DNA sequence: TGTGCCAATACAATCCGGGACAAAGAGGCGAATCAGCCCCAGCATTTT. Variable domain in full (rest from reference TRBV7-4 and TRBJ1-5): GAGVSQSPRYKVAKRGRDVALRCDSISGHVTLYWYRQTLGQGSEVLTYSQSDAQRDKSGRPSGRFSAERPERSVSTLKIQRTEQGDSAVYLCANTIRDKEANQPQHFGDGTRLSIL.

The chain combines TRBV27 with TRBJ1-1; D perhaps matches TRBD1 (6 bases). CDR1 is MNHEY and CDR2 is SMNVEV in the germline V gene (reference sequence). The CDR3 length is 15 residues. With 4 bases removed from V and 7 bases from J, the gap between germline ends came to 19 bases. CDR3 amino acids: CASSSNRARYGEAFF. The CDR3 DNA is TGTGCCAGCAGTTCTAACAGGGCTCGGTATGGTGAAGCTTTCTTT.

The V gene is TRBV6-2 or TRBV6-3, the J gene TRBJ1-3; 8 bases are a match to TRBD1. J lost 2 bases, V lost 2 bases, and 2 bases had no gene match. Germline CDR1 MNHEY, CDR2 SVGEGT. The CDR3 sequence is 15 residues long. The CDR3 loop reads CASSYGTGPGNTIYF. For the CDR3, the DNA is TGTGCCAGCAGTTACGGGACAGGCCCTGGAAACACCATATATTTT.

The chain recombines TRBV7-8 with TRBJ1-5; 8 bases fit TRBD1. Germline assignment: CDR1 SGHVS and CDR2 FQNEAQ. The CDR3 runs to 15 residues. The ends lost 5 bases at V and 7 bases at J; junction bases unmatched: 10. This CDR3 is CASSLTQGAHQPQHF. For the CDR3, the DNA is TGTGCCAGCAGCCTCACGCAGGGGGCCCACCAGCCCCAGCATTTT. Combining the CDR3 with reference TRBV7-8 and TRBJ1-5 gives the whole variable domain GAGVSQSPRYKVAKRGQDVALRCDPISGHVSLFWYQQALGQGPEFLTYFQNEAQLDKSGLPSDRFFAERPEGSVSTLKIQRTQQEDSAVYLCASSLTQGAHQPQHFGDGTRLSIL.

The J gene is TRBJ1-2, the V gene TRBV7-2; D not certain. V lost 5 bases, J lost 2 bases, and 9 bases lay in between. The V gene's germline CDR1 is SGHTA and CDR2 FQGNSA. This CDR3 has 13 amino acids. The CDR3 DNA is TGTGCCAGCAGCCCCCAAGCAAACTATGGCTACACCTTC. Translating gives CASSPQANYGYTF.

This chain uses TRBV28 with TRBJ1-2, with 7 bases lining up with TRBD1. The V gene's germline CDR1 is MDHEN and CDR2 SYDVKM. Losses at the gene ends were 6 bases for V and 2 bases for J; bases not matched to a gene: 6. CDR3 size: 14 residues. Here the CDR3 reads CASRRQGGNYGYTF. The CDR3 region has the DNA TGTGCCAGCAGAAGACAGGGAGGAAACTATGGCTACACCTTC.

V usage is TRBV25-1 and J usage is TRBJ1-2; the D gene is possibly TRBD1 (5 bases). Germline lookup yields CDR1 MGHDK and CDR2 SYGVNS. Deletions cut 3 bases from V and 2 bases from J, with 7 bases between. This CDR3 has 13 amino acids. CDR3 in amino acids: CASSEPGNYGYTF. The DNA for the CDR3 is TGTGCCAGCAGTGAGCCAGGGAACTATGGCTACACCTTC.

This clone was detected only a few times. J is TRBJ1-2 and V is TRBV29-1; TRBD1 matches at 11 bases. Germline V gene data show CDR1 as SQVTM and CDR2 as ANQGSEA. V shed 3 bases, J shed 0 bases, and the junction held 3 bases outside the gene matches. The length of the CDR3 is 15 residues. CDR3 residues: CSVEGQGGTNYGYTF. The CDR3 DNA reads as TGCAGCGTTGAGGGACAGGGGGGAACTAACTATGGCTACACCTTC.

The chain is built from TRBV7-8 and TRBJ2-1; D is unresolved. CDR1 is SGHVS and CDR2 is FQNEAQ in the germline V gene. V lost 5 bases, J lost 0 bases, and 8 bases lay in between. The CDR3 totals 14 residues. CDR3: CASSANSSYNEQFF. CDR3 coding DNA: TGTGCCAGCAGCGCCAACTCCTCCTACAATGAGCAGTTCTTC.

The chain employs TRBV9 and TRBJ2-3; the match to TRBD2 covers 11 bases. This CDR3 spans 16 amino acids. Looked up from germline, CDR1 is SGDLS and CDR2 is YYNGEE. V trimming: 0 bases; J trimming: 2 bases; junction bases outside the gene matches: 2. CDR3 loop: CASSVDSGRVTDTQYF. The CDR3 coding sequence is TGTGCCAGCAGCGTAGATAGCGGGAGGGTCACAGATACGCAGTATTTT.

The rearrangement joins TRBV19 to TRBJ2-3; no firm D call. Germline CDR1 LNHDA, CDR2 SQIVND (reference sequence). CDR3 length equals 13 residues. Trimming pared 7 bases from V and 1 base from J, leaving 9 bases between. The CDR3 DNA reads TGTGCCAGTACCCCGGGTCGCACAGATACGCAGTATTTT. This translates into CASTPGRTDTQYF.

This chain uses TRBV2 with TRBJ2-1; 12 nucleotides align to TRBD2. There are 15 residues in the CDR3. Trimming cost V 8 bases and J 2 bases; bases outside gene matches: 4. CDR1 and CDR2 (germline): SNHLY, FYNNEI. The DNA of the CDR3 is TGTGCCAGCCGCCGACTAGCGGGAGCCTACAATGAGCAGTTCTTC. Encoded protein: CASRRLAGAYNEQFF.

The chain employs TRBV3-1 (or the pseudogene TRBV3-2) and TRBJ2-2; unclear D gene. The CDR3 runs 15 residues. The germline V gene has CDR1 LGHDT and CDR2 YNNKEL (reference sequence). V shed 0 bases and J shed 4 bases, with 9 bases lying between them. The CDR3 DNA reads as TGTGCCAGCAGCCAAGAACAGTTTTTCACCGGGGAGCTGTTTTTT. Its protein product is CASSQEQFFTGELFF.

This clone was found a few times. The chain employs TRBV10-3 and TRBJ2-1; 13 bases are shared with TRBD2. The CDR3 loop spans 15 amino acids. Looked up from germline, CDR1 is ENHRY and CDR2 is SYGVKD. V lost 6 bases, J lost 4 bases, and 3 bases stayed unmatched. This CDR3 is CAIRGTSGIYNEQFF. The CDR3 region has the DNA TGTGCCATCAGGGGGACTAGCGGGATATACAATGAGCAGTTCTTC.

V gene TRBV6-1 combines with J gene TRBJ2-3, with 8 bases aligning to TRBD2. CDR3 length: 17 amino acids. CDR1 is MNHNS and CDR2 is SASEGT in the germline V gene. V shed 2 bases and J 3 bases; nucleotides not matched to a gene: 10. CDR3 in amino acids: CASSERRGADGTDTQYF. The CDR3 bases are TGTGCCAGCAGTGAAAGGCGGGGGGCGGATGGTACAGATACGCAGTATTTT.

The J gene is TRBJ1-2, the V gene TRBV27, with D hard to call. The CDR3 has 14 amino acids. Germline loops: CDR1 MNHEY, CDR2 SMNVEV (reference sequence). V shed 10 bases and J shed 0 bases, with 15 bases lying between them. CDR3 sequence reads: CATGGQPPNYGYTF. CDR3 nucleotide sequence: TGTGCCACCGGAGGCCAGCCACCTAACTATGGCTACACCTTC.